A single sample gave rise to the 14 T cell receptor beta chains below, sequenced in a study of T cell responses to AZD1222 COVID-19 vaccine. The protocol was immunoSEQ multiplex PCR, while the TCRdb copy is restricted to in-frame clones and leaves out a portion. This table holds 95,000 to 110,000 clones, about nine tenths found once. Source: peripheral blood, taken 28 days after the second AZD1222 dose. Receptors were obtained from an adult who received the AZD1222 COVID-19 vaccine.

The chain couples TRBV24-1 to TRBJ1-4, with D perhaps TRBD1 (6 bases). The CDR3 is 16 residues long. Trimming took 6 bases from V and 2 from J, leaving 15 bases between them. Germline CDR1 and CDR2: KGHDR and SFDVKD. CDR3: CATSFRGGRTNEKLFF. The CDR3 bases are TGTGCCACCAGTTTTAGGGGGGGGAGGACTAATGAAAAACTGTTTTTT.

This clone came up once. The chain links TRBV13 to TRBJ2-2, with D possibly matching TRBD2 (6 bases). This CDR3 comprises 18 residues. Germline V gene lookup returns CDR1 PRHDT and CDR2 FYEKMQ (reference sequence). The V end lost 5 bases, the J end lost 2 bases, and 21 bases lay between the germline ends. The CDR3 DNA follows: TGTGCCAGCAGCACCCCGCGGTTAGCGGAGATAAACACCGGGGAGCTGTTTTTT. Translating it yields CASSTPRLAEINTGELFF.

The V call is TRBV5-1, the J call TRBJ2-7, with 9 nucleotides matching TRBD2. This CDR3 region has 15 residues. In germline, CDR1 is SGHRS, CDR2 YFSETQ. V dropped 6 bases and J dropped 3; count of bases not matched to a gene: 10. The CDR3 DNA reads as TGCGCCAGCACCCTTCTTAGCGGGAGCGGCTACGAGCAGTACTTC. It encodes CASTLLSGSGYEQYF.

The rearrangement joins TRBV18 to TRBJ2-6; the D gene is possibly TRBD2 (6 bases). This CDR3 has 18 residues. Trimming left V 3 bases short and J 3 bases short, with 18 bases between. Germline V gives CDR1 KGHSH, CDR2 LQKENI. The CDR3 reads CASSPVGGSAFGANVLTF. The CDR3 DNA reads TGTGCCAGCTCACCGGTCGGGGGTTCCGCGTTTGGGGCCAACGTCCTGACTTTC.

The chain carries TRBV9 and TRBJ2-3; maybe TRBD1 (5 bases). The CDR3 has 15 residues. The ends were cut back, 0 bases at V and 2 bases at J, with 10 bases in the middle. Germline CDR1 reads SGDLS; CDR2 reads YYNGEE. Here the CDR3 reads CASSVGQGPTDTQYF. CDR3 nucleotides: TGTGCCAGCAGCGTAGGGCAGGGCCCCACAGATACGCAGTATTTT.

The CDR3 coding sequence is TGTGCCAGCAGCTTTACAGGGGGCCTCAACTACAATGAGCAGTTCTTC. Translated: CASSFTGGLNYNEQFF. The V call is TRBV5-5, the J call TRBJ2-1; 9 bases are shared with TRBD1. V was pared by 2 bases and J by 3 bases, with 6 bases of the junction left unmatched. The CDR3 extends over 16 amino acids. Germline-derived CDR1 and CDR2 are SGHKS and YYEKEE (reference sequence). The full variable domain, with the rest looked up from reference TRBV5-5 and TRBJ2-1, is DAGVTQSPTHLIKTRGQQVTLRCSPISGHKSVSWYQQVLGQGPQFIFQYYEKEERGRGNFPDRFSARQFPNYSSELNVNALLLGDSALYLCASSFTGGLNYNEQFFGPGTRLTVL.

This chain uses TRBV5-1 with TRBJ1-4, with a weak D call TRBD1 (5 bases). Trimming left V 5 bases short and J 2 bases short, with 13 bases between. This CDR3 is 15 amino acids long. Looked up from germline, CDR1 is SGHRS and CDR2 is YFSETQ. The CDR3 DNA reads TGCGCCAGCAGAGGAGGGGTGGGGACTAATGAAAAACTGTTTTTT. Its protein product is CASRGGVGTNEKLFF.

A single count supports this clone. The chain couples TRBV4-3 to TRBJ2-5; possibly TRBD2 for D (6 bases). The CDR3 consists of 16 residues. Germline CDR1 and CDR2: LGHNA and YSLEER. V was cut by 1 base and J by 1 base, with 13 bases left in between. The CDR3 sequence is CASSQGPGLSQETQYF. The DNA of the CDR3 is TGCGCCAGCAGCCAAGGTCCGGGACTCTCCCAAGAGACCCAGTACTTC.

The sample holds one count of this clone. CDR3 residues: CASSERQLTDTQYF. Here the CDR3 DNA reads TGCGCCAGCAGTGAGAGACAGCTCACAGATACGCAGTATTTT. V usage is TRBV10-1 and J usage is TRBJ2-3, with D perhaps matching TRBD1 (5 bases). The length of the CDR3 is 14 residues. CDR1 and CDR2 (germline): WNHNN, SYGVQD (reference sequence). The ends were cut back, 2 bases at V and 2 bases at J, with 8 bases in the middle.

This chain connects TRBV7-8 to TRBJ2-3, with 12 bases lining up with TRBD2. CDR3 length: 19 residues. Germline values: CDR1 SGHVS, CDR2 FQNEAQ. Trimming took 0 bases from V and 3 from J; bases not matched to a gene: 10. The CDR3 DNA reads as TGTGCCAGCAGCTTAGCTCCCACTAGCGGGGGGCCGGGGACAGATACGCAGTATTTT. Its translation is CASSLAPTSGGPGTDTQYF.

The genes are TRBV7-9 and TRBJ2-3; no reliable D call. CDR3 length: 15 residues. From germline, CDR1 is SEHNR and CDR2 FQNEAQ (reference sequence). The V and J ends lost 2 bases and 2 bases respectively, with 11 bases between them. In nucleotides, the CDR3 is TGTGCCAGCAGCTTACAAAGGGCCCTCACAGATACGCAGTATTTT. Translation: CASSLQRALTDTQYF. Full variable domain (outside the CDR3, taken from reference TRBV7-9 and TRBJ2-3): DTGVSQNPRHKITKRGQNVTFRCDPISEHNRLYWYRQTLGQGPEFLTYFQNEAQLEKSRLLSDRFSAERPKGSFSTLEIQRTEQGDSAMYLCASSLQRALTDTQYFGPGTRLTVL.

The chain uses TRBV4-1 and TRBJ1-1; no clear D gene. The CDR3 is made up of 15 amino acids. Looked up from germline, CDR1 is MGHRA and CDR2 is YSYEKL. V lost 0 bases to trimming and J lost 1 base, with 9 bases between them. This chain's CDR3 is CASSQDRQKNTEAFF. The CDR3 DNA reads as TGCGCCAGCAGCCAAGATCGGCAGAAGAACACTGAAGCTTTCTTT.

This chain connects TRBV24-1 to TRBJ2-1; D ambiguous. Germline lookup yields CDR1 KGHDR and CDR2 SFDVKD. The V and J ends lost 5 bases and 6 bases respectively, with 10 bases between them. CDR3 length equals 13 residues. CDR3 region: CATSVELSNEQFF. The CDR3 DNA sequence: TGTGCCACCAGTGTTGAGTTAAGCAATGAGCAGTTCTTC.

The V call is TRBV27, the J call TRBJ1-5, with a tentative D call TRBD1 (5 bases). CDR1 is MNHEY and CDR2 is SMNVEV in the germline V gene (reference sequence). Deletions cut 3 bases from V and 3 bases from J, with 9 bases between. The CDR3 covers 14 residues. Here the CDR3 DNA reads TGTGCCAGCAGTTTCGCAGGGCCCAATCAGCCCCAGCATTTT. Translation gives CASSFAGPNQPQHF.